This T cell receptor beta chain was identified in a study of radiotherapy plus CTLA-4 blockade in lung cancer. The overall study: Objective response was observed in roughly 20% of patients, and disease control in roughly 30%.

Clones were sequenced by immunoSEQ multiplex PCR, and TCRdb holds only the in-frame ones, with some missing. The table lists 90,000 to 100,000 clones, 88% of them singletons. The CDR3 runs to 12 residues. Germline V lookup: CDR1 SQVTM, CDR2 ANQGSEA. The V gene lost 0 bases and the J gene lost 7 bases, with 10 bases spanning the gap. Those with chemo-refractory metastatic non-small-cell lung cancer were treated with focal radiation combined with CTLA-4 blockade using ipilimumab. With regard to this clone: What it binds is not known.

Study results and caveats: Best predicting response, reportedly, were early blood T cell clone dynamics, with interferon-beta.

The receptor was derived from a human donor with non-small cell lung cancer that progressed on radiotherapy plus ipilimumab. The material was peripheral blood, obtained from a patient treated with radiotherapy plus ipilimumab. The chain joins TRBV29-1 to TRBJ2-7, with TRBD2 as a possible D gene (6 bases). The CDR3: CSVEDLRGEQYF. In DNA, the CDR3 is TGCAGCGTTGAAGATCTTCGGGGGGAGCAGTACTTC.